Below, 2 T cell receptor beta chains from the same sample are listed, as sequenced in a study of T cells after posttransplantation cyclophosphamide. Sequencing used immunoSEQ multiplex PCR; TCRdb keeps in-frame clones, though not all of them. The data show about 36,000 clones, with none appearing a single time. The sequenced sample consisted of PBMCs. These receptors were collected from a girl between 10 and 17 years old in good health, CMV-negative, and a related stem cell transplant donor.

Concerning this clone: One end of the junction does not line up with germline, which may come from a read error. The chain uses TRBV7-2 and TRBJ2-2, with D maybe TRBD2 (6 bases). The length of the CDR3 is 15 residues. Germline V gene sequence: CDR1 SGHTA, CDR2 FQGNSA. CDR3: CAGSFGGTGTGELFF. Written as DNA, the CDR3 is TGTGCCGGCAGCTTTGGCGGGACCGGGACCGGGGAGCTGTTTTTT.

This clone turned up a few times. The chain links TRBV15 to TRBJ2-2; possible D gene TRBD1, 6 bases. The CDR3 length is 15 residues. The V gene lost 1 base and the J gene lost 6 bases, with 12 bases spanning the gap. In germline, CDR1 is LNHNV, CDR2 YYDKDF (reference sequence). The CDR3 loop is CATSRGLTGSGELFF. CDR3 bases: TGTGCCACCAGCAGAGGCTTAACAGGGTCCGGGGAGCTGTTTTTT.